This is a list of T cell receptor beta chains from one sample in a study of a mutant IDH1 vaccine in newly diagnosed glioma. Their antigens are not known. Only in-frame clones appear in the TCRdb table, and some are missing; sequencing was by immunoSEQ multiplex PCR. The sample records some 38,000 clones, roughly 81% being singletons. Sequencing used PBMCs, obtained from a glioma patient whose treatment included an IDH1 peptide vaccine. Every receptor here comes from a man aged 40-55 years with glioma. Each CDR3 is given with its conserved first and last residue. A D gene is named only where the DNA matches it firmly. Clone sizes are given selectively: once, few, many, or a class where the clone is expanded.

>TRBV18|NA|TRBJ1-6|NA
CASSPPGEASPLHF
TGTGCCAGCTCACCACCGGGGGAGGCTTCACCCCTCCACTTT
>TRBV15|once|TRBJ1-5|NA
CATSRGIEGQPQHF
TGTGCCACCAGCAGAGGGATTGAGGGTCAGCCCCAGCATTTT
>TRBV19|NA|TRBJ2-7|NA
CASSIGRGANYEQYF
TGTGCCAGTAGCATAGGCAGGGGCGCGAACTACGAGCAGTACTTC
>TRBV6-5|NA|TRBJ2-1|TRBD1
CASRIYRGTYNEQFF
TGTGCCAGCAGAATCTACAGGGGAACCTACAATGAGCAGTTCTTC
>TRBV19|few|TRBJ1-1|NA
CASSIIGHRAEEAFF
TGTGCCAGTAGTATAATCGGCCACAGGGCCGAGGAAGCTTTCTTT
>TRBV5-1|NA|TRBJ1-4|TRBD1
CASSLDGTGGEKLFF
TGCGCCAGCAGCTTGGACGGGACAGGGGGTGAAAAACTGTTTTTT
>TRBV5-6|NA|TRBJ2-1|TRBD2
CASSPGAGASYNEQFF
TGTGCCAGCAGCCCAGGAGCGGGAGCCTCCTACAATGAGCAGTTCTTC
>TRBV4-2|NA|TRBJ2-7|TRBD2
CASSGTSGSYEQYF
TGTGCCAGCAGCGGGACTAGCGGTTCCTACGAGCAGTACTTC
>TRBV7-2|NA|TRBJ2-3|NA
CASSSTSSSTDTQYF
TGTGCCAGCAGCTCAACGTCCTCTAGCACAGATACGCAGTATTTT
>TRBV15|few|TRBJ2-7|TRBD2
CATSRERGSSYEQYF
TGTGCCACCAGCAGAGAGCGGGGGAGCTCCTACGAGCAGTACTTC
>TRBV5-8|NA|TRBJ1-5|NA
CASSLDGQPQHF
TGTGCCAGCAGCTTGGATGGTCAGCCCCAGCATTTT
>TRBV7-9|NA|TRBJ2-2|NA
CASSSGPSPGELFF
TGTGCCAGCAGCTCCGGGCCTAGCCCCGGGGAGCTGTTTTTT
>TRBV7-8|NA|TRBJ2-5|NA
CASSLGGRGPQETQYF
TGTGCCAGCAGCTTAGGAGGGCGGGGGCCCCAAGAGACCCAGTACTTC
>TRBV19|NA|TRBJ2-5|NA
CASSLSDGETQYF
TGTGCCAGTAGTCTTAGCGACGGGGAGACCCAGTACTTC
>TRBV19|NA|TRBJ2-1|NA
CASSKDRQSYNEQFF
TGTGCCAGTAGCAAAGACAGACAGTCCTACAATGAGCAGTTCTTC
>TRBV27|NA|TRBJ2-2|NA
CASSPGRVHTGELFF
TGTGCCAGCAGTCCGGGGCGGGTGCACACCGGGGAGCTGTTTTTT
>TRBV7-8|NA|TRBJ2-3|TRBD2
CASSLVGLAGGDTQYF
TGTGCCAGCAGCTTAGTGGGACTAGCGGGAGGAGATACGCAGTATTTT
>TRBV11-2|NA|TRBJ2-1|TRBD2
CASSFPGLAVNEQFF
TGTGCCAGCAGCTTCCCGGGACTAGCGGTCAATGAGCAGTTCTTC
>TRBV19|NA|TRBJ1-4|TRBD1
CASRDRVGSTTNEKLFF
TGTGCCAGTAGGGACAGGGTGGGCTCTACAACTAATGAAAAACTGTTTTTT
>TRBV6-9|NA|TRBJ1-2|NA
CASRPPDGYTF
TGTGCCAGCAGACCACCCGATGGCTACACCTTC
>TRBV6-5|NA|TRBJ2-1|NA
CASRYSLRNEQFF
TGTGCCAGCAGGTACAGTCTTCGCAATGAGCAGTTCTTC
>TRBV11-3|NA|TRBJ2-3|TRBD2
CASSLARGLAGAHTQYF
TGTGCCAGCAGCTTAGCCCGCGGACTAGCGGGAGCCCATACGCAGTATTTT
>TRBV15|NA|TRBJ2-1|NA
CATSRATNEQFF
TGTGCCACCAGCAGAGCTACCAATGAGCAGTTCTTC
>TRBV19|NA|TRBJ2-7|TRBD1
CASRTGGHEQYF
TGTGCCAGTAGGACAGGGGGCCACGAGCAGTACTTC
>TRBV7-6|NA|TRBJ2-5|TRBD1
CASSRTGGASPSETQYF
TGTGCCAGCAGCCGAACAGGGGGCGCTTCCCCCTCGGAGACCCAGTACTTC
>TRBV21-1|NA|TRBJ1-6|NA
CASSAPDGPGAPLHF
TGTGCCAGCAGCGCCCCGGACGGTCCCGGGGCACCCCTCCACTTT
>TRBV19|NA|TRBJ2-5|NA
CASSPTGGGETQYF
TGTGCCAGTAGTCCCACGGGGGGCGGAGAGACCCAGTACTTC
>TRBV7-3|few|TRBJ1-2|NA
CASSLYGSHYGYTF
TGTGCCAGCAGCTTGTACGGGTCCCACTATGGCTACACCTTC
>TRBV29-1|NA|TRBJ2-7|NA
CSVVVGDIEQYF
TGCAGCGTTGTCGTGGGGGATATCGAGCAGTACTTC
>TRBV5-4|once|TRBJ2-2|NA
CASSSIDGELFF
TGTGCCAGCAGCTCCATTGACGGGGAGCTGTTTTTT
>TRBV7-3|NA|TRBJ1-2|NA
CASSLYGAGGSGYTF
TGTGCCAGCAGCTTATACGGGGCTGGGGGTTCGGGCTACACCTTC
>TRBV7-6|NA|TRBJ1-1|NA
CASSSRRDIAEAFF
TGTGCCAGCAGCTCGCGCCGGGACATAGCTGAAGCTTTCTTT